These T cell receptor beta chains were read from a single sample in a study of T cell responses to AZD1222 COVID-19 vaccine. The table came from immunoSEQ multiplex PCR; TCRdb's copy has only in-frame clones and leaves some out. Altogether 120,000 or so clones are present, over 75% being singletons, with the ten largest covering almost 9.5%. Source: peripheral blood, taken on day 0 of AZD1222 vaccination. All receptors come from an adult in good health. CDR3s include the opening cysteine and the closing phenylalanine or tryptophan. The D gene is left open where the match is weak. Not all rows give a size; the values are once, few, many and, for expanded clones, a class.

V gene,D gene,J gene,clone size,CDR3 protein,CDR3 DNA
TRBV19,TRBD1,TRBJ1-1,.,CASSSDRDTEAFF,TGTGCCAGTAGTTCGGACAGGGACACTGAAGCTTTCTTT
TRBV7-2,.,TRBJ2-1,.,CASSLYRVENEQFF,TGTGCCAGCAGCTTATACAGGGTAGAGAATGAGCAGTTCTTC
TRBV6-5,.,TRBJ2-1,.,CASSSPSFSVNEQFF,TGTGCCAGCAGTTCCCCATCATTTAGTGTAAATGAGCAGTTCTTC
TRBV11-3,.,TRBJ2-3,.,CASSFGRASTDTQYF,TGTGCCAGCAGCTTTGGTCGGGCTAGCACAGATACGCAGTATTTT
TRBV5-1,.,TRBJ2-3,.,CASSQTSTDTQYF,TGCGCCAGCAGCCAGACTAGCACAGATACGCAGTATTTT
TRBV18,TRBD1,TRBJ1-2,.,CASSPETGINYGYTF,TGTGCCAGCTCACCGGAGACAGGGATCAACTATGGCTACACCTTC
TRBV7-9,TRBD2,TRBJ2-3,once,CASSLGARTSPSTDTQYF,TGTGCCAGCAGCTTAGGGGCAAGGACTAGCCCTAGCACAGATACGCAGTATTTT
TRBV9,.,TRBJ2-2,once,CASSVGRAGELFF,TGTGCCAGCAGCGTAGGTCGTGCCGGGGAGCTGTTTTTT
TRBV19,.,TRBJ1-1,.,CASSIVSVKNTEAFF,TGTGCCAGTAGTATTGTCTCAGTTAAGAACACTGAAGCTTTCTTT
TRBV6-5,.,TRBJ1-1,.,CASGSLGLNTEAFF,TGTGCCAGCGGTAGTTTGGGACTGAACACTGAAGCTTTCTTT
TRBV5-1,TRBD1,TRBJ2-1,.,CASSSTPGQGFDEQFF,TGCGCCAGCAGCTCAACTCCGGGACAGGGCTTCGATGAGCAGTTCTTC
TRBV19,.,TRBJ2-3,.,CASSKRVPDTQYF,TGTGCCAGTAGTAAAAGGGTTCCAGATACGCAGTATTTT
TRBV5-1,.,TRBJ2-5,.,CASSAYLGGVETQYF,TGCGCCAGCAGCGCCTACCTAGGCGGGGTAGAGACCCAGTACTTC
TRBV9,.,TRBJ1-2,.,CASSVASRMSNLMSYGYTF,TGTGCCAGCAGCGTAGCTAGTAGAATGTCTAACTTGATGAGCTATGGCTACACCTTC
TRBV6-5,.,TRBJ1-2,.,CASSSRWGRRDYGYTF,TGTGCCAGCAGTTCTAGATGGGGGAGGAGGGACTATGGCTACACCTTC